The T cell receptor beta chain under discussion was sequenced for a study of cytomegalovirus exposure and HLA in healthy donors (dated by TCRdb to about 2017). The study in broad terms: According to a later analysis, one platform produced both the 120 validation repertoires and the 720 or so repertoires of the first cohort. High-throughput TCR immunosequencing, statistical association of individual TCRs with disease status, and machine learning were combined to predict cytomegalovirus infection status. Along with the roughly 670-subject first cohort, a separate validation cohort of over a hundred different subjects was used. The study aimed to test whether signatures of past pathogen exposure could be identified by cataloging public T cell receptors.

What the study reported, not specific to this receptor: Most TCR sequences were observed very rarely across donors, whereas some public TCRs were present in many individuals. The classifier was reported to diagnose cytomegalovirus status with high specificity and sensitivity in both the original cohort and the validation cohort. In the study, 150 to 200 TCR beta chains were listed as associated with cytomegalovirus. A few of the identified cytomegalovirus-associated TCR beta chains were confirmed in vitro to be specific for cytomegalovirus antigens. A later analysis lacked HLA typing for the validation cohort, so it scored co-occurrence in that cohort across all 120 or so repertoires. It was suggested by the authors that the approach could potentially be generalized to other disease states and immunological phenotypes. Subsequent analysis determined that TCRs grouped into clusters in the first cohort also showed a tendency toward co-occurrence across the roughly 110 validation repertoires, and approximately 94% of cluster scores exceeded 0.

The donors were included in the validation cohort of around 120 subjects, a group kept apart from the approximately 690-subject first cohort. Comments on this clone: It has no known antigen specificity. Base quality data are lacking; no much larger clone is found one base away.

The library was prepared using the immunoSEQ multiplex PCR assay. Under the source paper's analysis protocol: A statistical classification framework was built to diagnose cytomegalovirus status from the catalog of TCR beta chain sequences. Entries here come from immuneACCESS through TCRdb and include only in-frame sequences with V and J called. Some clones fail to appear in such tables; in the studies checked, an unresolved V gene covers under half of the shortfall, and the cause of the remainder is unknown. The V and J calls and clone size are taken from that table; D and trimming were inferred from the DNA. The table for this sample lists 200,000 or so clones; about 93% of them were counted only once. Around 1.1% of the sample belongs to the ten largest clones. The receptor comes from a woman under 30 in good health and CMV-seronegative. Sequencing was carried out using PBMCs.

The CDR3: CASSQASGRSNTGELFF. The DNA sequence follows: TGTGCCAGCAGCCAAGCGAGCGGGAGAAGCAACACCGGGGAGCTGTTTTTT. Here the chain combines TRBV14 and TRBJ2-2; TRBD2 aligns with 8 central bases. From the germline V gene, CDR1 is SGHDN and CDR2 is FVKESK. Here V drops 1 base and J drops 2 bases, and the junction holds 6 bases not matched to any gene. CDR3 length: 17 amino acids, cysteine to phenylalanine. The only DNA kept is the CDR3, 51 bases in frame from the first base.